Sequencing of this TCR beta chain was carried out in a study of blood T cell repertoires in COVID-19. Study-wide context: T cells, B-cell-depleted T cells, or PBMCs provided the cDNA or gDNA that served as material.

Recruitment covered roughly 22 US areas and drew participants whose ages spanned roughly 18 to 90 years. With respect to this clone: The same CDR3 is also encoded by other DNA sequences in this sample.

TCRdb keeps only in-frame clones here, not all; method: immunoSEQ multiplex PCR. The table lists 200,000 or so clones, about 86% of them singletons, with 7.5% in the top ten. The TCR sequence derives from a man aged 35 to 55 who had recovered from COVID-19. Specimen: PBMCs or T cells enriched from blood (not recorded which).

CDR3 nucleotide sequence: TGTGCCAGCAGTTTAGGGACAGGCAACACCGGGGAGCTGTTTTTT. Protein sequence: CASSLGTGNTGELFF. The rearrangement uses TRBV28 and TRBJ2-2; 8 bases map to TRBD1. The CDR3 totals 15 residues. Germline CDR1 is MDHEN and CDR2 is SYDVKM. With 2 bases clipped from V and 2 bases from J, the junction kept 1 base outside the gene matches.